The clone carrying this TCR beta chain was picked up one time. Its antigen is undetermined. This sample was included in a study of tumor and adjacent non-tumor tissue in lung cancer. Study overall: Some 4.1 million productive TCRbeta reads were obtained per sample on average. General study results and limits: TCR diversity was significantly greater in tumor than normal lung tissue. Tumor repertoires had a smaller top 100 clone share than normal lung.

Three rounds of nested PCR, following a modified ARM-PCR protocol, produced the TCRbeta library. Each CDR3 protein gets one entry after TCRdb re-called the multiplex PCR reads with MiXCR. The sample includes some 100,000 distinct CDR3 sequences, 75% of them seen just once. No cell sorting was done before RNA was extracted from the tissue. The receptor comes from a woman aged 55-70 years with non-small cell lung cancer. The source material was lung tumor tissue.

The CDR3 DNA is TGTGCCAGCAGTTTAGGACACTGGGGCGATGAGCAGTTCTTC. It codes for CASSLGHWGDEQFF. This chain connects TRBV12-3 or TRBV12-4 to TRBJ2-1; D may be TRBD1 (5 bases). The CDR3 runs 14 residues. The V and J ends lost 1 base and 8 bases respectively, with 12 bases between them.